This T cell receptor beta chain was obtained from a study of vaccination effects on CD4 cells after COVID-19. Subsequent to a culture period of 10 days, CD4+ T cells were isolated. V lost 0 bases to trimming and J lost 4 bases, with 10 bases between them. Germline V CDR1 and CDR2: SGHRS, YFSETQ. This CDR3 spans 14 amino acids. Comments on this clone: Its antigen is not identified.

The method was immunoSEQ multiplex PCR; TCRdb's version includes in-frame clones alone and lacks a portion of them. The table lists some 63,000 clones, under 85% of them singletons. The chain is built from TRBV5-1 and TRBJ1-2; D possibly corresponds to TRBD1 (6 bases). The starting material was CD4+ T cells from PBMCs cultured without peptide, obtained before COVID-19 vaccination. The receptor was isolated from a human donor who had a prior SARS-CoV-2 infection. The CDR3 loop is CASSLGTDPYGYTF. CDR3 in DNA: TGCGCCAGCAGCTTGGGGACAGACCCCTATGGCTACACCTTC.